A selection of T cell receptor beta chains follows, all from one sample in a study of T cell repertoires in cytomegalovirus infection. TCRdb independently ran MiXCR on the reads; one entry per CDR3 protein. The sample consists of about 320,000 distinct CDR3 sequences, 9.5% of them appearing once. Sequences were obtained from PBMCs. Source of these receptors: a human donor in good health (CMV status not recorded). Some clones in this sample may be carry-over from other donors' samples. CDR3s include the opening cysteine and the closing phenylalanine or tryptophan. The order of the fields is clone size, J gene, V gene, D gene, CDR3 protein, CDR3 DNA. A D gene is named only where the DNA matches it firmly. Only some rows state a clone size, as once, few, many or a class for expanded clones.

>many|TRBJ2-1|TRBV7-2|TRBD2
CASSVPLAGGIAYNEQFF
TGTGCCAGCAGCGTCCCGCTAGCGGGGGGGATTGCCTACAATGAGCAGTTCTTC
>-|TRBJ1-1|TRBV30|-
CAWSEGSHTEAFF
TGTGCCTGGAGTGAAGGGAGCCACACTGAAGCTTTCTTT
>few|TRBJ1-2|TRBV20-1|TRBD1
CSATDRGESYGYTF
TGCAGTGCTACCGACAGGGGGGAGAGCTATGGCTACACCTTC
>-|TRBJ1-5|TRBV12-3/TRBV12-4|-
CASSLSRPNQPQHF
TGTGCCAGCAGTTTAAGTCGACCGAATCAGCCCCAGCATTTT
>many|TRBJ1-1|TRBV19|TRBD1
CASRGGGQVTEAFF
TGTGCCAGCAGGGGGGGCGGACAAGTCACTGAAGCTTTCTTT
>many|TRBJ2-1|TRBV7-3|-
CASSPDYRYEQFF
TGTGCCAGCAGCCCCGACTACAGGTATGAGCAGTTCTTC
>many|TRBJ1-1|TRBV12-3/TRBV12-4|-
CASSLRGEVTEAFF
TGTGCCAGCAGTTTAAGGGGGGAGGTCACTGAAGCTTTCTTT
>few|TRBJ2-3|TRBV4-3|TRBD2
CASSQEGTSGFFTDTQYF
TGCGCCAGCAGCCAAGAAGGGACTAGCGGGTTTTTCACAGATACGCAGTATTTT
>few|TRBJ2-1|TRBV10-3|-
CAISEAYNEQFF
TGTGCCATCAGTGAAGCATACAATGAGCAGTTCTTC
>few|TRBJ2-3|TRBV6-8|-
CATGSASDTQYF
TGTGCCACCGGCTCTGCGTCAGATACGCAGTATTTT
>many|TRBJ2-1|TRBV24-1|-
CATRRVWRQFF
TGTGCCACCAGAAGAGTTTGGAGACAGTTCTTC
>few|TRBJ1-1|TRBV6-2/TRBV6-3|-
CASTPGHTEAFF
TGTGCCAGCACACCGGGACACACTGAAGCTTTCTTT
>many|TRBJ2-7|TRBV19|-
CASSDRKFSEQYF
TGTGCCAGTAGCGACAGGAAATTCTCCGAGCAGTACTTC
>few|TRBJ1-2|TRBV7-2|TRBD1
CASSLEGRGYGYTF
TGTGCCAGCAGCTTAGAGGGCAGGGGGTATGGCTACACCTTC
>-|TRBJ2-7|TRBV20-1|TRBD1
CSAVQGNSYEQYF
TGCAGTGCAGTACAGGGGAATTCCTACGAGCAGTACTTC
>many|TRBJ2-7|TRBV7-2|-
CASSRVGGGYEQYF
TGTGCCAGCAGCCGTGTGGGTGGGGGGTACGAGCAGTACTTC
>many|TRBJ2-7|TRBV7-9|TRBD1
CASSLGLLSGDRGNEQYF
TGTGCCAGCAGCTTAGGATTGTTATCCGGGGACAGGGGGAACGAGCAGTACTTC
>many|TRBJ2-7|TRBV28|TRBD1
CASSVPGTGVAEQYF
TGTGCCAGCAGTGTCCCCGGGACAGGGGTCGCCGAGCAGTACTTC
>many|TRBJ2-4|TRBV4-2|TRBD1
CASSQITRTGQNIQYF
TGTGCCAGCAGCCAGATTACTCGGACAGGGCAAAACATTCAGTACTTC
>few|TRBJ1-5|TRBV7-2|TRBD1
CASSLLARGNQPQHF
TGTGCCAGCAGCTTACTTGCCAGGGGGAACCAGCCCCAGCATTTT
>many|TRBJ2-1|TRBV24-1|TRBD1
CATSDPTGGSYNEQFF
TGTGCCACCAGTGATCCCACAGGGGGCTCCTACAATGAGCAGTTCTTC
>few|TRBJ1-4|TRBV7-6|-
CASTTQYRGEKLFF
TGTGCCAGCACCACACAGTACCGGGGAGAAAAACTGTTTTTT
>many|TRBJ2-5|TRBV14|-
CASSQDRGGMETQYF
TGTGCCAGCAGCCAAGATCGTGGGGGCATGGAGACCCAGTACTTC
>few|TRBJ1-1|TRBV7-9|TRBD1
CASSSRQGENTEAFF
TGTGCCAGCAGCTCTCGACAGGGGGAAAACACTGAAGCTTTCTTT
>many|TRBJ2-5|TRBV6-6|-
CASSYSPGQETQYF
TGTGCCAGCAGTTACTCGCCGGGACAAGAGACCCAGTACTTC
>-|TRBJ2-3|TRBV4-3|-
CASSLLSADTQYF
TGCGCCAGCAGCCTCCTGTCGGCAGATACGCAGTATTTT
>-|TRBJ2-7|TRBV20-1|-
CSARRRSSGPYEQYF
TGCAGTGCTAGAAGGCGCTCGTCGGGACCCTACGAGCAGTACTTC
>-|TRBJ2-7|TRBV6-2/TRBV6-3|TRBD2
CTSSYPPPGGSYEQYF
TGTACCAGCAGTTACCCCCCTCCGGGAGGCTCCTACGAGCAGTACTTC
>-|TRBJ1-5|TRBV28|-
CASSNHNQPQHF
TGTGCCAGCAGCAACCACAATCAGCCCCAGCATTTT
>many|TRBJ2-1|TRBV6-1|-
CASSRHRGSSYNEQFF
TGTGCCAGCAGTAGACACCGGGGGAGCTCCTACAATGAGCAGTTCTTC
>many|TRBJ2-7|TRBV7-2|TRBD1
CASSLEQGFREYF
TGTGCCAGCAGCTTAGAACAGGGGTTTAGGGAGTACTTC
>-|TRBJ2-7|TRBV7-6|-
CASGIGDSYEQYF
TGTGCCAGCGGCATCGGGGACTCCTACGAGCAGTACTTC
>many|TRBJ2-7|TRBV12-3/TRBV12-4|-
CASSREGGSEQYF
TGTGCCAGCAGTCGCGAGGGGGGGTCCGAGCAGTACTTC
>many|TRBJ2-7|TRBV7-2|TRBD1
CASSAGQASYEQYF
TGTGCCAGCAGCGCCGGACAGGCGTCCTACGAGCAGTACTTC
>-|TRBJ1-5|TRBV4-2|-
CASSQGQRIGDPMEAQHF
TGTGCCAGCAGCCAAGGACAAAGGATCGGGGACCCGATGGAGGCCCAGCATTTT
>-|TRBJ1-2|TRBV20-1|-
CSARSPSGVGYGYTF
TGCAGTGCTAGAAGCCCCTCAGGGGTCGGGTATGGCTACACCTTC
>few|TRBJ1-2|TRBV7-8|TRBD1
CASSSRDRGLSGYTF
TGTGCCAGCAGCTCAAGGGACAGGGGATTAAGTGGCTACACCTTC
>many|TRBJ2-5|TRBV7-9|-
CASSSPGGGQQETQYF
TGTGCCAGCAGCTCTCCTGGGGGGGGGCAGCAAGAGACCCAGTACTTC
>-|TRBJ1-1|TRBV12-3/TRBV12-4|-
CASSPRGRPTHTEAFF
TGTGCCAGCAGTCCTCGAGGACGGCCAACTCACACTGAAGCTTTCTTT
>-|TRBJ1-1|TRBV9|-
CASSVDLRDGTEAFF
TGTGCCAGCAGCGTAGACCTCAGGGATGGAACTGAAGCTTTCTTT
>many|TRBJ2-3|TRBV7-2|TRBD2
CASSFGPGGIDTQYF
TGTGCCAGCAGCTTCGGTCCGGGAGGGATAGATACGCAGTATTTT
>many|TRBJ1-6|TRBV7-2|TRBD1
CASSPMTGNRSPLHF
TGTGCCAGCAGCCCGATGACAGGGAACAGGTCACCCCTCCACTTT
>-|TRBJ1-2|TRBV15|-
CATSPGKEPSYGYTF
TGTGCCACCAGCCCAGGGAAGGAGCCTTCTTATGGCTACACCTTC
>many|TRBJ2-7|TRBV7-2|TRBD2
CASRHPGLAAYEQYF
TGTGCCAGCAGGCACCCCGGACTAGCGGCCTACGAGCAGTACTTC
>few|TRBJ2-2|TRBV19|TRBD2
CASSVTSGRYTGELFF
TGTGCCAGTAGTGTGACTAGCGGGAGATACACCGGGGAGCTGTTTTTT
>few|TRBJ2-3|TRBV6-2/TRBV6-3|-
CASSYAATGDTQYF
TGTGCCAGCAGTTACGCGGCTACCGGGGATACGCAGTATTTT
>few|TRBJ2-7|TRBV7-3|-
CASSSQRGTYEQYF
TGTGCCAGCAGCTCCCAACGCGGCACCTACGAGCAGTACTTC
>many|TRBJ2-1|TRBV18|TRBD2
CASSLTSGGGSGNEQFF
TGTGCCAGCTCACTGACGTCTGGCGGGGGGAGTGGCAATGAGCAGTTCTTC
>-|TRBJ1-5|TRBV20-1|TRBD1
CSAARDRRNQPQHF
TGCAGTGCTGCCAGGGACAGGCGAAATCAGCCCCAGCATTTT
>few|TRBJ2-1|TRBV20-1|TRBD1
CSAWGTGVYNEQFF
TGCAGTGCCTGGGGGACAGGGGTATACAATGAGCAGTTCTTC
>few|TRBJ1-6|TRBV28|TRBD1
CASRDQGAGYNSPLHF
TGTGCCAGCAGGGATCAGGGGGCGGGGTATAATTCACCCCTCCACTTT